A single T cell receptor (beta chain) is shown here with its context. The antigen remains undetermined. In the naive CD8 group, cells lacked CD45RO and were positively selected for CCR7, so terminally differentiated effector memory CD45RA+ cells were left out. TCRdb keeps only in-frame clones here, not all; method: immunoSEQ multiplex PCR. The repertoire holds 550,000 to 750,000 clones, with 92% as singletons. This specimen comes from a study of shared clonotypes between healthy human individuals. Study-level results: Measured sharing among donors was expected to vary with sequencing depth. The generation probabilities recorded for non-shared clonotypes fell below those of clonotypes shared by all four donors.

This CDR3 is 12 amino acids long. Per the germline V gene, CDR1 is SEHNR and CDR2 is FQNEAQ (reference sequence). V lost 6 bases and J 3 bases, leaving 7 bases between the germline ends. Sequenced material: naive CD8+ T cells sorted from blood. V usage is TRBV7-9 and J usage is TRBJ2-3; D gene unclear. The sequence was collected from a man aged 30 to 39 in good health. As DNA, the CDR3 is TGTGCCAGCAGATCCGGGACAGATACGCAGTATTTT. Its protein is CASRSGTDTQYF.